This passage covers 30 T cell receptor beta chains from one sample sequenced in a study of cytomegalovirus exposure and HLA in healthy donors. Repertoires were generated with immunoSEQ multiplex PCR, while TCRdb's copy carries only in-frame clones and drops some. The table includes 220,000 or so clones, around 80% detected once. The material sequenced was PBMCs. These receptors came from a woman aged 30 to 39 in good health and CMV-seropositive.

This clone was detected only once. This chain connects TRBV5-6 to TRBJ1-5; TRBD1 matches 9 bases. V trimming: 5 bases; J trimming: 3 bases; junction bases outside the gene matches: 6. This CDR3 has 15 amino acids. Germline V gene lookup returns CDR1 SGHDT and CDR2 YYEEEE. CDR3 sequence (DNA): TGTGCCAGCAGTTCTGGACAGGGGTACAATCAGCCCCAGCATTTT. Protein product: CASSSGQGYNQPQHF.

This clone was seen repeatedly, ten times or more. The chain couples TRBV19 to TRBJ1-5, with D hard to call. This CDR3 is 15 amino acids long. The germline CDR1 and CDR2 sequences are LNHDA and SQIVND (reference sequence). The V end lost 1 base, the J end lost 6 bases, and 13 bases lay between the germline ends. The CDR3 coding sequence is TGTGCCAGTAGTATAGGTACCGGGGAAATTCAGCCCCAGCATTTT. Its translation is CASSIGTGEIQPQHF. The full variable domain, with the rest looked up from reference TRBV19 and TRBJ1-5, is DGGITQSPKYLFRKEGQNVTLSCEQNLNHDAMYWYRQDPGQGLRLIYYSQIVNDFQKGDIAEGYSVSREKKESFPLTVTSAQKNPTAFYLCASSIGTGEIQPQHFGDGTRLSIL.

The V gene is TRBV6-1, the J gene TRBJ1-2, with TRBD1 as a possible D gene (5 bases). Trimming removed 7 bases from V and 4 bases from J, with 19 bases in between. Germline-derived CDR1 and CDR2 are MNHNS and SASEGT. The CDR3 totals 15 residues. CDR3 in DNA: TGTGCCAGCACGGAGGGACCGAAGCTAGCCTATGGCTACACCTTC. This translates into CASTEGPKLAYGYTF.

This clone was seen once. CDR3: CASSQEARLWTEAFF. CDR3 nucleotides: TGCGCCAGCAGCCAAGAAGCCAGACTGTGGACTGAAGCTTTCTTT. The chain combines TRBV4-3 with TRBJ1-1; D gene ambiguous. The V and J ends lost 0 bases and 5 bases respectively, with 13 bases between them. The CDR3 runs to 15 residues. CDR1 and CDR2 from the germline V gene are LGHNA and YSLEER.

The J gene is TRBJ2-7, the V gene TRBV6-6; D ambiguous. CDR1 and CDR2 (germline): MNHNY, SVGAGI (reference sequence). Trimming stripped 7 bases from V and 6 bases from J, with 19 bases between. CDR3 length: 14 residues. The DNA of the CDR3 is TGTGCCAGCAAAACGGGCCTGGACCCTCGCGAGCAGTACTTC. This encodes CASKTGLDPREQYF.

The V gene is TRBV27, the J gene TRBJ2-6; D unclear. Germline V lookup: CDR1 MNHEY, CDR2 SMNVEV (reference sequence). The CDR3 consists of 15 residues. The ends were cut back, 2 bases at V and 5 bases at J, with 10 bases in the middle. DNA of the CDR3: TGTGCCAGCAGTTTAAATCGGGTTAGGGCCAACGTCCTGACTTTC. It specifies CASSLNRVRANVLTF.

This clone has a count of ten or more. J is TRBJ1-5 and V is TRBV25-1, with 7 bases aligning to TRBD1. This CDR3 region has 15 residues. Germline V gene data show CDR1 as MGHDK and CDR2 as SYGVNS. V shed 1 base, J shed 2 bases, and the junction held 2 bases outside the gene matches. DNA of the CDR3: TGTGCCAGCAGTGAATCCGGGACAGGCAATCAGCCCCAGCATTTT. Encoded protein: CASSESGTGNQPQHF.

V gene TRBV6-5 combines with J gene TRBJ2-7, with D possibly matching TRBD1 (6 bases). The CDR3 spans 13 residues. The V end was cut by 5 bases, the J end by 7 bases, with 15 bases between. CDR1 and CDR2 from the germline V gene are MNHEY and SVGAGI. The CDR3 DNA reads TGTGCCAGCAGTCAAGGGGGAGCTGGGGAGCAGTACTTC. Residues: CASSQGGAGEQYF.

This clone was seen only once. This sequence joins TRBV4-3 and TRBJ2-7; D is ambiguous. CDR1 LGHNA and CDR2 YSLEER come from the germline V gene. CDR3 length: 13 residues. Trimming took off 0 bases at V and 2 bases at J, with 5 bases between the two ends. In DNA, the CDR3 is TGCGCCAGCAGCCAAGATCTGGCCTACGAGCAGTACTTC. Protein: CASSQDLAYEQYF.

For the CDR3, the DNA is TGTGCCAGTAGTATTCGGCTAGCGGAGGGCTACGAGCAGTACTTC. Translated, it gives CASSIRLAEGYEQYF. The V and J genes are TRBV19 and TRBJ2-7, with 7 bases identical to TRBD2. CDR3 length: 15 amino acids. Germline CDR1 LNHDA, CDR2 SQIVND (reference sequence). V shed 3 bases and J 3 bases; nucleotides not matched to a gene: 8. The full variable domain, rest sourced from reference TRBV19 and TRBJ2-7, is DGGITQSPKYLFRKEGQNVTLSCEQNLNHDAMYWYRQDPGQGLRLIYYSQIVNDFQKGDIAEGYSVSREKKESFPLTVTSAQKNPTAFYLCASSIRLAEGYEQYFGPGTRLTVT.

The chain links TRBV29-1 to TRBJ1-1; D is perhaps TRBD1 (5 bases). This CDR3 is 14 amino acids long. The germline V and J ends were trimmed by 3 bases and 4 bases, with 15 bases remaining between them. CDR1 and CDR2 (germline): SQVTM, ANQGSEA. Written as DNA, the CDR3 is TGCAGCGTTGAGACGGGACCTCGATCCACTGAAGCTTTCTTT. Translating gives CSVETGPRSTEAFF.

The CDR3 DNA follows: TGTGCCAGCTCACTCTCTACCGGGACAGGGAGGCACGAGCAGTACTTC. Translating it yields CASSLSTGTGRHEQYF. The chain recombines TRBV18 with TRBJ2-7, with 9 nucleotides matching TRBD1. V trimming: 4 bases; J trimming: 5 bases; junction bases outside the gene matches: 12. CDR1 is KGHSH, CDR2 LQKENI, per germline. The CDR3 contains 16 residues.

The V gene is TRBV27, the J gene TRBJ2-7, with 10 positions matching TRBD2. The CDR3 contains 15 residues. V gave up 1 base and J gave up 3 bases; unmatched junction bases: 3. Germline values: CDR1 MNHEY, CDR2 SMNVEV (reference sequence). The CDR3 bases are TGTGCCAGCAGTTTATACTCTAGCGGGAGCTACGAGCAGTACTTC. This sequence encodes CASSLYSSGSYEQYF.

V is TRBV29-1 and J is TRBJ2-5; 10 bases match TRBD2. Germline CDR1 and CDR2: SQVTM and ANQGSEA. The junction had 4 bases not matched to a gene; V was cut back by 6 bases and J by 0 bases. This CDR3 spans 14 amino acids. The DNA of the CDR3 is TGCAGCGTGGGGGGACTAGCGAACCAAGAGACCCAGTACTTC. The encoded protein is CSVGGLANQETQYF.

This chain connects TRBV6-1 to TRBJ1-5; the D is unclear. CDR1 is MNHNS and CDR2 is SASEGT in the germline V gene. The CDR3 sequence is 14 residues long. V dropped 5 bases and J dropped 0 bases, with 8 bases sitting between them. The CDR3 bases are TGTGCCAGCAGTACTATTAATAGCAATCAGCCCCAGCATTTT. Translation gives CASSTINSNQPQHF.

The rearrangement joins TRBV2 to TRBJ2-7; 12 bases match TRBD2. The CDR3 has 14 residues. V lost 6 bases, J lost 6 bases, and 6 bases stayed unmatched. From germline, CDR1 is SNHLY and CDR2 FYNNEI. The CDR3 coding sequence is TGTGCCAGCAGCGAGACTAGCGGGAGTGTCGAGCAGTACTTC. Protein: CASSETSGSVEQYF.

CDR3 protein: CAWSVGQGMAPQYF. In DNA, the CDR3 is TGTGCCTGGAGTGTAGGGCAGGGTATGGCTCCCCAGTACTTC. The chain is built from TRBV30 and TRBJ2-5; TRBD1 is a possible D gene (5 bases). Germline CDR1 and CDR2: GTSNPN and SVGIG (reference sequence). The CDR3 sequence is 14 residues long. The V end was cut by 0 bases, the J end by 9 bases, with 17 bases between.

This clone was observed a handful of times. The CDR3 DNA follows: TGTGCCAGCAGGGGGACTAGCGGGTTCGAGCAGTACTTC. Amino acids: CASRGTSGFEQYF. The V call is TRBV7-9, the J call TRBJ2-7, with TRBD2 identical over 12 bases. The length of the CDR3 is 13 residues. Germline V lookup: CDR1 SEHNR, CDR2 FQNEAQ (reference sequence). V shed 6 bases and J 6 bases; nucleotides not matched to a gene: 3.

The genes are TRBV7-3 and TRBJ2-6; weak D call: TRBD1 (6 bases). Germline V gene data show CDR1 as SGHTA and CDR2 as FQGTGA. V gave up 0 bases and J gave up 0 bases, with 9 bases separating them. This CDR3 has 17 residues. Here the CDR3 DNA reads TGTGCCAGCAGCTTAACGACAGGACACTCTGGGGCCAACGTCCTGACTTTC. Its translation is CASSLTTGHSGANVLTF. Looking up the rest from reference TRBV7-3 and TRBJ2-6 gives the full variable domain: GAGVSQTPSNKVTEKGKYVELRCDPISGHTALYWYRQSLGQGPEFLIYFQGTGAADDSGLPNDRFFAVRPEGSVSTLKIQRTERGDSAVYLCASSLTTGHSGANVLTFGAGSRLTVL.

The sample holds a few counts of this clone. The chain combines TRBV2 with TRBJ1-4; no reliable D call. Trimming shortened V by 1 base and J by 10 bases, and 4 bases separated the two germline ends. The CDR3 runs to 11 residues. Germline V gene sequence: CDR1 SNHLY, CDR2 FYNNEI. The CDR3 DNA sequence: TGTGCCAGCAGTGAAGTGGGAAAACTGTTTTTT. It yields the protein CASSEVGKLFF. Filled out from reference TRBV2 and TRBJ1-4, the complete variable domain reads EPEVTQTPSHQVTQMGQEVILRCVPISNHLYFYWYRQILGQKVEFLVSFYNNEISEKSEIFDDQFSVERPDGSNFTLKIRSTKLEDSAMYFCASSEVGKLFFGSGTQLSVL.

The chain joins TRBV25-1 to TRBJ2-1, with D possibly being TRBD1 (5 bases). Trimming removed 3 bases from V and 4 bases from J, with 7 bases in between. CDR1 and CDR2 from the germline V gene are MGHDK and SYGVNS. This CDR3 spans 13 amino acids. The CDR3 loop reads CASSDPGYNEQFF. CDR3 nucleotide sequence: TGTGCCAGCAGTGACCCAGGGTACAATGAGCAGTTCTTC.

This clone has only one observation. The V call is TRBV10-3, the J call TRBJ2-1; 8 bases fit TRBD2. CDR3 length: 17 amino acids. Unmatched junction bases numbered 9, after V lost 5 bases and J lost 0 bases. Per the germline V gene, CDR1 is ENHRY and CDR2 is SYGVKD. Here the CDR3 DNA reads TGTGCCATCAGTACCGCGGGAGGCCAGAGCTCCTACAATGAGCAGTTCTTC. It codes for CAISTAGGQSSYNEQFF.

The V gene is TRBV9, the J gene TRBJ2-1; 13 nucleotides align to TRBD2. With V trimmed by 3 bases and J by 5 bases, 5 bases remained unmatched. The CDR3 runs to 16 residues. Germline lookup yields CDR1 SGDLS and CDR2 YYNGEE. The CDR3 DNA sequence: TGTGCCAGCAGCGCCGGGACTAGCGGGGCGGACAATGAGCAGTTCTTC. Translating it yields CASSAGTSGADNEQFF.

V and J are TRBV9 and TRBJ2-1; D assignment may be TRBD1 or TRBD2 (5 bases each). CDR1 SGDLS and CDR2 YYNGEE come from the germline V gene. Trimming cost V 0 bases and J 8 bases, with 15 bases left between them. The CDR3 is 15 residues long. CDR3 region: CASSVGGVGDDEQFF. The CDR3 DNA reads TGTGCCAGCAGCGTAGGAGGAGTCGGGGACGATGAGCAGTTCTTC.

V gene TRBV27 combines with J gene TRBJ2-2; 9 bases line up with TRBD1. Trimming cost V 4 bases and J 3 bases; bases outside gene matches: 3. CDR1 MNHEY and CDR2 SMNVEV come from the germline V gene (reference sequence). The CDR3 sequence is 15 residues long. CDR3 residues: CASSSDRGYTGELFF. Written as DNA, the CDR3 is TGTGCCAGCAGTTCCGACAGGGGGTACACCGGGGAGCTGTTTTTT.

J is TRBJ2-1 and V is TRBV5-1, with TRBD2 as a possible D gene (5 bases). With 5 bases removed from V and 9 bases from J, the gap between germline ends came to 21 bases. CDR3 size: 15 residues. Looked up from germline, CDR1 is SGHRS and CDR2 is YFSETQ. CDR3 in amino acids: CASREGSDHFSEQFF. The CDR3 coding sequence is TGCGCCAGCAGGGAAGGGAGCGACCACTTCAGTGAGCAGTTCTTC.

The rearrangement joins TRBV5-1 to TRBJ1-1; tentative D call: TRBD1 (6 bases). V was pared by 4 bases and J by 1 base, with 14 bases between. The germline V gene encodes CDR1 SGHRS and CDR2 YFSETQ. The CDR3 covers 15 residues. The CDR3 spells CASSKARTANTEAFF. The CDR3 DNA reads TGCGCCAGCAGCAAAGCTCGGACAGCGAACACTGAAGCTTTCTTT.

CDR3 DNA sequence: TGTGCCAGCAGCCTTTCTTACTACGAGCAGTACTTC. It yields the protein CASSLSYYEQYF. The rearrangement joins TRBV14 to TRBJ2-7, with no clear D. The CDR3 totals 12 residues. The V and J ends lost 4 bases and 3 bases respectively, with 7 bases between them. Germline loops: CDR1 SGHDN, CDR2 FVKESK.

The chain couples TRBV19 to TRBJ1-5; 9 nucleotides line up with TRBD1. The CDR3 is made up of 17 amino acids. Germline CDR1 is LNHDA and CDR2 is SQIVND (reference sequence). The junction had 8 bases not matched to a gene; V was cut back by 3 bases and J by 2 bases. The CDR3 protein is CASSILTGQGGNQPQHF. The CDR3 bases are TGTGCCAGTAGTATTCTCACGGGACAGGGTGGCAATCAGCCCCAGCATTTT.

The chain joins TRBV15 to TRBJ2-7, with a possible D match to TRBD2 (6 bases). V lost 0 bases, J lost 4 bases, and 13 bases lay in between. Germline CDR1 is LNHNV and CDR2 is YYDKDF (reference sequence). The CDR3 covers 15 residues. The chain's CDR3 is CATSRDGRGWYEQYF. The CDR3 DNA sequence: TGTGCCACCAGCAGAGATGGACGGGGGTGGTACGAGCAGTACTTC.